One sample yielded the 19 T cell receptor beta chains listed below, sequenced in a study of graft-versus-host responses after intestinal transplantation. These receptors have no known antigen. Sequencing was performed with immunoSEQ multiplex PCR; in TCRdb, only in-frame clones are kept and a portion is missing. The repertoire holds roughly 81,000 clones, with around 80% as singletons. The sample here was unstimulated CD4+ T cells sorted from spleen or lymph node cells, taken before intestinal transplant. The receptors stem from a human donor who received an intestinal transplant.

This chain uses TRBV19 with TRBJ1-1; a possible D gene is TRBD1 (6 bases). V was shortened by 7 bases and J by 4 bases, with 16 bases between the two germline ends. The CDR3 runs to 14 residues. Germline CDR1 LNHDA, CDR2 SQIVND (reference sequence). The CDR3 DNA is TGTGCCAGTACTCGGGGGGGCATCCGCACTGAAGCTTTCTTT. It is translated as CASTRGGIRTEAFF.

This CDR3 reads CASSHLTGAENTEAFF. The CDR3 nucleotides are TGTGCCAGCAGCCACCTGACAGGGGCTGAGAACACTGAAGCTTTCTTT. This chain uses TRBV14 with TRBJ1-1; 8 nucleotides align to TRBD1. The CDR3 runs to 16 residues. J gave up 1 base and V 3 bases, and 7 bases lay outside the gene matches. The germline V gene has CDR1 SGHDN and CDR2 FVKESK.

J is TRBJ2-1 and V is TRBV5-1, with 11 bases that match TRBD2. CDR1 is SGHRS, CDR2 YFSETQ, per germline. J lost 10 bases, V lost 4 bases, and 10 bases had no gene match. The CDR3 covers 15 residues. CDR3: CASSPIAGGTQEQFF. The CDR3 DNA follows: TGCGCCAGCAGCCCGATAGCGGGAGGGACTCAAGAGCAGTTCTTC. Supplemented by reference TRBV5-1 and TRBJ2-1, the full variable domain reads KAGVTQTPRYLIKTRGQQVTLSCSPISGHRSVSWYQQTPGQGLQFLFEYFSETQRNKGNFPGRFSGRQFSNSRSEMNVSTLELGDSALYLCASSPIAGGTQEQFFGPGTRLTVL.

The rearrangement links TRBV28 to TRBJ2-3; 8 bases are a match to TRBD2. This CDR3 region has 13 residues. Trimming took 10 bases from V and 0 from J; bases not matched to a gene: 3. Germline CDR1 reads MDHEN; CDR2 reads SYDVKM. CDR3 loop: CAIASGSTDTQYF. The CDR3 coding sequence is TGTGCCATCGCTAGCGGGAGCACAGATACGCAGTATTTT.

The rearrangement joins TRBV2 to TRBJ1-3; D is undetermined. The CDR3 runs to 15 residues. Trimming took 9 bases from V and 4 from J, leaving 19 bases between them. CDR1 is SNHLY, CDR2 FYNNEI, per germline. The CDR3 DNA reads TGTGCCAGTACCGGACGGGATTGGATCGGAAACACCATATATTTT. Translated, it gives CASTGRDWIGNTIYF.

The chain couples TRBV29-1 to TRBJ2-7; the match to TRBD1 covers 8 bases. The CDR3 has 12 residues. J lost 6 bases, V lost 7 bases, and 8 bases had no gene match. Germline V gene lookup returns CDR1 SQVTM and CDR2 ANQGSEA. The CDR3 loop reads CSAWVDRAEQYF. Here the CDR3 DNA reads TGCAGCGCCTGGGTGGACAGGGCCGAGCAGTACTTC.

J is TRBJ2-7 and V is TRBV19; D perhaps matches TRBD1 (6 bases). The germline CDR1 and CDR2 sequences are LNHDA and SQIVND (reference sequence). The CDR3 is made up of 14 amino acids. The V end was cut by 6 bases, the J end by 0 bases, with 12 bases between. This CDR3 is CASSRQVSSYEQYF. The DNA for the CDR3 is TGTGCCAGTAGCCGACAGGTTTCCTCCTACGAGCAGTACTTC.

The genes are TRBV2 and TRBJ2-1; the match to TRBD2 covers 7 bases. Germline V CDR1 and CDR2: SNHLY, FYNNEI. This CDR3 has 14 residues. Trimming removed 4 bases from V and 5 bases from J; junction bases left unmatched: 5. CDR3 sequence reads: CASSGNGRNNEQFF. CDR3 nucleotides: TGTGCCAGCAGTGGTAACGGGAGGAACAATGAGCAGTTCTTC.

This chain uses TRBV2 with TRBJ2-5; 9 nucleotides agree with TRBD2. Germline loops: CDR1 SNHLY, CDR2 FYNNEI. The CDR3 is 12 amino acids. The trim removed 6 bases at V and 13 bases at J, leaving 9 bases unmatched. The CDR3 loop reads CASRGLAGGRYF. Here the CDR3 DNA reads TGTGCCAGCAGGGGACTAGCAGGGGGTCGGTACTTC.

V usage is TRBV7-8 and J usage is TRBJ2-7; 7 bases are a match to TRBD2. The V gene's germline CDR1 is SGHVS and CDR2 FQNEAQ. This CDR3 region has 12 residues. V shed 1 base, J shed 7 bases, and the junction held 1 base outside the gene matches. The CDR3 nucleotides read TGTGCCAGCAGCTTAGGGCGGGGGGAGCAGTACTTC. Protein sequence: CASSLGRGEQYF.

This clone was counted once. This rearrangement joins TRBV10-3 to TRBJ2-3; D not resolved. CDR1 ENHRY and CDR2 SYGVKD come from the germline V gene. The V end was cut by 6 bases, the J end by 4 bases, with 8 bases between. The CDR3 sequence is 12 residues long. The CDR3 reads CAIRGTADTQYF. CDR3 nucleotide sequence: TGTGCCATCAGAGGTACAGCAGATACGCAGTATTTT.

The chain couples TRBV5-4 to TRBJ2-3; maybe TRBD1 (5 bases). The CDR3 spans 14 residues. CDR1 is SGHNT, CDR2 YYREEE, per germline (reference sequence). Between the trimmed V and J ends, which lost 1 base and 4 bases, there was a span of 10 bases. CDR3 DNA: TGTGCCAGCAGCTTGCCGCAGGGCCCAGATACGCAGTATTTT. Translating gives CASSLPQGPDTQYF.

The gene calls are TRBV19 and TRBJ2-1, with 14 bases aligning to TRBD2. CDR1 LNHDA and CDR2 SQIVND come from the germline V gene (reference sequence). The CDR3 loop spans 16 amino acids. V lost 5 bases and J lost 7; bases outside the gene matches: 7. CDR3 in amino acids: CASSARLAGGWNEQFF. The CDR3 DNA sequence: TGTGCCAGTAGTGCCAGACTAGCGGGGGGGTGGAATGAGCAGTTCTTC.

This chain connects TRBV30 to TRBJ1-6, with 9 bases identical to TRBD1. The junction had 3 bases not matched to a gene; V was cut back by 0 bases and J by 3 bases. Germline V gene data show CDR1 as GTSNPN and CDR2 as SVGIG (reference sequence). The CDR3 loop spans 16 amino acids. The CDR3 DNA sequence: TGTGCCTGGAGTGTTGACAGGGGGTACTATAATTCACCCCTCCACTTT. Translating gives CAWSVDRGYYNSPLHF.

This chain's CDR3 is CASSLDSIYEQYF. The CDR3 nucleotides read TGCGCCAGCAGCTTGGACTCAATCTACGAGCAGTACTTC. The gene calls are TRBV5-1 and TRBJ2-7; D call uncertain. Germline V CDR1 and CDR2: SGHRS, YFSETQ. The CDR3 covers 13 residues. Trimming cost V 0 bases and J 3 bases, with 7 bases left between them.

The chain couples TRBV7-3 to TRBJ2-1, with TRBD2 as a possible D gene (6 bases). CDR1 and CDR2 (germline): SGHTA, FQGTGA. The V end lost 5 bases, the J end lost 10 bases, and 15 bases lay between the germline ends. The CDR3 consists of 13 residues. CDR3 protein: CASSPLGGLEQFF. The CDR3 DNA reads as TGTGCCAGCAGCCCTCTGGGAGGACTGGAGCAGTTCTTC.

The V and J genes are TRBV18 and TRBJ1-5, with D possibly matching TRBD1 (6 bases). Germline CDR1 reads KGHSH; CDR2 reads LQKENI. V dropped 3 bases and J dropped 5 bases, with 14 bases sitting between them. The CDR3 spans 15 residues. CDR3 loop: CASSPDQGFDQPQHF. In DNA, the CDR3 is TGTGCCAGCTCACCGGATCAGGGGTTCGATCAGCCCCAGCATTTT.

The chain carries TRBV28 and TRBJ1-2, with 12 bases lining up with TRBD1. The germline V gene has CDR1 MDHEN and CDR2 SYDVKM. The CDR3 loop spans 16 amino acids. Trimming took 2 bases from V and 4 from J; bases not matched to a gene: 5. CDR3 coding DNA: TGTGCCAGCAGTTTAACCGGGACAGGGGGCGGCTATGGCTACACCTTC. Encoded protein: CASSLTGTGGGYGYTF.

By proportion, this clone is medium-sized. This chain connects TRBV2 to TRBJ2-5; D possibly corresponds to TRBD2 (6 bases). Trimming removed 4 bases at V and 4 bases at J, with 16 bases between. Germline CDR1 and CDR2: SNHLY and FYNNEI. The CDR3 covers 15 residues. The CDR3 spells CASSGTGTEGETQYF. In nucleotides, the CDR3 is TGTGCCAGCAGTGGGACGGGGACGGAGGGAGAGACCCAGTACTTC.